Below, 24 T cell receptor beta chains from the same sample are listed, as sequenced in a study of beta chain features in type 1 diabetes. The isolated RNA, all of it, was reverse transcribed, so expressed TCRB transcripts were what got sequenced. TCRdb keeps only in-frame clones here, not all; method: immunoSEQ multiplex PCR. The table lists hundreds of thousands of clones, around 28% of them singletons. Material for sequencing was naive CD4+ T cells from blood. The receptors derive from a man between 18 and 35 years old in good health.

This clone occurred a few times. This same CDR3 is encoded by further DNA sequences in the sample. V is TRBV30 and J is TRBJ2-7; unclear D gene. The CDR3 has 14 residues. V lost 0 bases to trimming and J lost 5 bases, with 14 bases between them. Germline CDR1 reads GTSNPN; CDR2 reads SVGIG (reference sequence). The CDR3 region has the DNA TGTGCCTGGAGTGTAGGTGGTTCCCTCAACGAGCAGTACTTC. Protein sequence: CAWSVGGSLNEQYF.

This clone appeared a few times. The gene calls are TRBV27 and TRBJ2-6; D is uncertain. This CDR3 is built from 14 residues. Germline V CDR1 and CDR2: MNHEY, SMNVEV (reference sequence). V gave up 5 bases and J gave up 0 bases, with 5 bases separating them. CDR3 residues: CASSPSSGANVLTF. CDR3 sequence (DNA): TGTGCCAGCAGTCCTTCCTCTGGGGCCAACGTCCTGACTTTC.

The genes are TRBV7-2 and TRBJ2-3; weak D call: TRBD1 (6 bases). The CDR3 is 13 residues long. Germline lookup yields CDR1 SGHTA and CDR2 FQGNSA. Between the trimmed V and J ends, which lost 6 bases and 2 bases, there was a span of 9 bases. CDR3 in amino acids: CASRDRITDTQYF. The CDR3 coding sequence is TGTGCCAGCAGGGACAGAATCACAGATACGCAGTATTTT.

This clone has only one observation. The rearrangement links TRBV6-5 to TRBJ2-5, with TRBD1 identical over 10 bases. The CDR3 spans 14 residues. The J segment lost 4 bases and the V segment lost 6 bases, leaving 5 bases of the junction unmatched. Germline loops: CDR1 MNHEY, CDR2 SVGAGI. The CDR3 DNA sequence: TGTGCCAGCAGAAGGACAGGGGGACGAGAGACCCAGTACTTC. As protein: CASRRTGGRETQYF.

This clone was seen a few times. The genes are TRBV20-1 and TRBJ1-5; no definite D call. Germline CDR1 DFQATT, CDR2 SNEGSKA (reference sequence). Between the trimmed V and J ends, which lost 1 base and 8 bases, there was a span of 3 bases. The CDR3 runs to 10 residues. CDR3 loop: CSARGEPQHF. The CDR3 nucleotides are TGCAGTGCTAGAGGGGAGCCCCAGCATTTT.

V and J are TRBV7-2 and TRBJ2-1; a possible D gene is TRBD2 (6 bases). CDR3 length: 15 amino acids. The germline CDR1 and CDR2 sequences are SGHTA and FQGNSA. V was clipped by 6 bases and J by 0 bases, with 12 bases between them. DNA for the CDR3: TGTGCCAGCAGAATAGCGGCCACCTCCTACAATGAGCAGTTCTTC. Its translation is CASRIAATSYNEQFF.

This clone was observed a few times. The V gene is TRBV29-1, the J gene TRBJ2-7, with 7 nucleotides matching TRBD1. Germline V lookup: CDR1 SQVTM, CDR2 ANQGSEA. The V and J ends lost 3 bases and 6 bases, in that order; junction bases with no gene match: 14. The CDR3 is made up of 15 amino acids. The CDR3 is CSVDVRGLPPREQYF. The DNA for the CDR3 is TGCAGCGTTGATGTCAGGGGGTTACCACCTCGCGAGCAGTACTTC.

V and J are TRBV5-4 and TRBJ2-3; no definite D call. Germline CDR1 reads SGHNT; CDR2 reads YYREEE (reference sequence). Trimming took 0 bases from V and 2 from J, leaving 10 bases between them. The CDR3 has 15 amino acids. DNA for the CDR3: TGTGCCAGCAGCTTGGGATTTGGGGACACAGATACGCAGTATTTT. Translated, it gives CASSLGFGDTDTQYF.

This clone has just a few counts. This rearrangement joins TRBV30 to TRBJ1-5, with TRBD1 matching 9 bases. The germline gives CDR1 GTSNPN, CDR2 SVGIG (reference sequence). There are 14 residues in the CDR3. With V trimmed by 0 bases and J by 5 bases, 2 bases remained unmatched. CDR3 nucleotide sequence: TGTGCCTGGAGTGTACAGGGGGCCTATCAGCCCCAGCATTTT. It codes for CAWSVQGAYQPQHF.

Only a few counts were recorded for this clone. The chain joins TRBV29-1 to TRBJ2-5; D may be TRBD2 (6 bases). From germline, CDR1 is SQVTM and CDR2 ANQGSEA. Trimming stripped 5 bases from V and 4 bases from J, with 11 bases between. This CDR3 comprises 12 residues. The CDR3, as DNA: TGCAGCGTTTGGGCCGGGAGAGAGACCCAGTACTTC. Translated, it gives CSVWAGRETQYF.

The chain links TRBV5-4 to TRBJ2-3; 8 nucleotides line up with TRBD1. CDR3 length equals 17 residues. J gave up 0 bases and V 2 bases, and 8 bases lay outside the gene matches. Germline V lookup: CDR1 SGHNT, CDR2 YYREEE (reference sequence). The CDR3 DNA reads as TGTGCCAGCAGCTTTCCCGGGACAGGTTCTAGCACAGATACGCAGTATTTT. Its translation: CASSFPGTGSSTDTQYF.

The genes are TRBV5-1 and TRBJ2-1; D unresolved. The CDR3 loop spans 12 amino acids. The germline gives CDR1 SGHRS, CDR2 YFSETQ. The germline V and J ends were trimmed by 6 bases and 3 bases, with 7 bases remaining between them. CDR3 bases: TGCGCCAGCACGAGCTACTACAATGAGCAGTTCTTC. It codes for CASTSYYNEQFF.

DNA of the CDR3: TGCAGCGTTATCGGATCAACTCGAGCTTTCTTT. Its protein product is CSVIGSTRAFF. The chain has TRBV29-1 and TRBJ1-1; D is unresolved. Trimming left V 5 bases short and J 10 bases short, with 14 bases between. The CDR3 has 11 amino acids. Germline CDR1 is SQVTM and CDR2 is ANQGSEA.

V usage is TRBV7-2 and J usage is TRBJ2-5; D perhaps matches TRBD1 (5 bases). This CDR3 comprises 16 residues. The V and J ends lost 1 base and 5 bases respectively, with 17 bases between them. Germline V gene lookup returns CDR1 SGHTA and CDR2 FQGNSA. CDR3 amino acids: CASSLDRPGRPETQYF. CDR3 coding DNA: TGTGCCAGCAGCTTAGACCGTCCAGGGCGCCCGGAGACCCAGTACTTC.

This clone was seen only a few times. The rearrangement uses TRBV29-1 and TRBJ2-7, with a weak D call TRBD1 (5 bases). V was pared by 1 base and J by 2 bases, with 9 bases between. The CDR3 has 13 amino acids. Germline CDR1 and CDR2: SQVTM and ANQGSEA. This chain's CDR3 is CSVEAQGPYEQYF. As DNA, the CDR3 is TGCAGCGTTGAAGCGCAGGGCCCCTACGAGCAGTACTTC.

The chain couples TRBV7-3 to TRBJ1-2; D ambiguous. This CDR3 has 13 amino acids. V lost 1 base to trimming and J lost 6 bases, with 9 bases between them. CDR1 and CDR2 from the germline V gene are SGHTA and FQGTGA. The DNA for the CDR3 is TGTGCCAGCAGCTTAAGACCTGGGGATGGCTACACCTTC. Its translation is CASSLRPGDGYTF.

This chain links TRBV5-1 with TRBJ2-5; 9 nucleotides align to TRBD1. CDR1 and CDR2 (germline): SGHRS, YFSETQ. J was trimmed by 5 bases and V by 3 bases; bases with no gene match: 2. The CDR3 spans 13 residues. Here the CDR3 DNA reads TGCGCCAGCAGCTGGACAGGGGACGAGACCCAGTACTTC. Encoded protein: CASSWTGDETQYF.

The CDR3 nucleotides read TGTGCCAGCAGCCCCCGTCACGGATTGAACACTGAAGCTTTCTTT. Residues: CASSPRHGLNTEAFF. V gene TRBV9 combines with J gene TRBJ1-1, with D unresolved. CDR1 is SGDLS, CDR2 YYNGEE, per germline. The length of the CDR3 is 15 residues. Trimming removed 4 bases at V and 0 bases at J, with 13 bases between.

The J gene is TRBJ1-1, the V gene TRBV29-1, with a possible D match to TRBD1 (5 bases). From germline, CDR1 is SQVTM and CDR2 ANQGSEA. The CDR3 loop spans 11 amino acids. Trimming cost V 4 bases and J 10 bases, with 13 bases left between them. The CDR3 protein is CSVARDYGAFF. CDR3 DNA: TGCAGCGTTGCCCGGGACTACGGAGCTTTCTTT. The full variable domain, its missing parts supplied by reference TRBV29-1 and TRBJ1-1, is SAVISQKPSRDICQRGTSLTIQCQVDSQVTMMFWYRQQPGQSLTLIATANQGSEATYESGFVIDKFPISRPNLTFSTLTVSNMSPEDSSIYLCSVARDYGAFFGQGTRLTVV.

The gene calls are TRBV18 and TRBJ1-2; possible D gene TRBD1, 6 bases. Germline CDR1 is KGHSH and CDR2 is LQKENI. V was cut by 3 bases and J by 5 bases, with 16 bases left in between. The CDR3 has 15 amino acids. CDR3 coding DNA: TGTGCCAGCTCACCCGGGACACGGGGGATTTATGGCTACACCTTC. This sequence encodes CASSPGTRGIYGYTF. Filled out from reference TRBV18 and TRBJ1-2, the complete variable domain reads NAGVMQNPRHLVRRRGQEARLRCSPMKGHSHVYWYRQLPEEGLKFMVYLQKENIIDESGMPKERFSAEFPKEGPSILRIQQVVRGDSAAYFCASSPGTRGIYGYTFGSGTRLTVV.

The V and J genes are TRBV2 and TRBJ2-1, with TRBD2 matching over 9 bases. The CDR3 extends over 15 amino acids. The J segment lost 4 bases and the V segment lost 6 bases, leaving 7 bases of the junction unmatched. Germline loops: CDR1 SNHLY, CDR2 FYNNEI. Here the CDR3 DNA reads TGTGCCAGCAGACAGCCTAGCGGGGTATACAATGAGCAGTTCTTC. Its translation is CASRQPSGVYNEQFF.

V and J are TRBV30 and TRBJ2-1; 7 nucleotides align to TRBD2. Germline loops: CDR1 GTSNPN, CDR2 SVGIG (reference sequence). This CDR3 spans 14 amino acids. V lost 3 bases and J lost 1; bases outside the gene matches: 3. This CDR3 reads CAWRPAGSYNEQFF. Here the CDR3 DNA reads TGTGCCTGGAGACCAGCGGGATCCTACAATGAGCAGTTCTTC.

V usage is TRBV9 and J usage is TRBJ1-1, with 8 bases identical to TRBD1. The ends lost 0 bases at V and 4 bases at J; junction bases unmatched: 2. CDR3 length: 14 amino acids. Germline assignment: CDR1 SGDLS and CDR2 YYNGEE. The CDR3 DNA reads TGTGCCAGCAGCGTAGGGACAGGGACCACTGAAGCTTTCTTT. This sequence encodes CASSVGTGTTEAFF.

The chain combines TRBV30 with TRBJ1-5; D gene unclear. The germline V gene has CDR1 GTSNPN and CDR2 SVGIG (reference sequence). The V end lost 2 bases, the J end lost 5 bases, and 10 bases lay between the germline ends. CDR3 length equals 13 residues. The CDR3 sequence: CAWSRQADQPQHF. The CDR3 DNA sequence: TGTGCCTGGAGTCGGCAGGCGGATCAGCCCCAGCATTTT.